This TCR beta chain was recorded in a study of blood T cell repertoires in COVID-19. Turning to the study itself: Collection of acute and convalescent COVID-19 samples took place in the United States, Italy and Spain. PBMCs, B-cell-depleted T cells, or T cells provided the cDNA or gDNA that made up the material.

As processed by the authors: Amplification with reference gene primers provided the estimates of nucleated cell counts. TCRdb keeps only in-frame clones here, not all; method: immunoSEQ multiplex PCR. V and J calls and clone size are as listed in that table; D and trimming were resolved from the DNA. The data contain more than 95,000 clones, over 80% of them singletons. Material: peripheral blood. This TCR was recovered from a man in his fifties or sixties with acute or convalescent COVID-19.

DNA for the CDR3: TGTGCCAGTAGTATAGCGATTCAGGTCGATAGAGCTTTCTTT. As protein: CASSIAIQVDRAFF. The chain links TRBV19 to TRBJ1-1; D remains unclear. Deletions cut 1 base from V and 10 bases from J, with 16 bases between. Germline CDR1 and CDR2: LNHDA and SQIVND (reference sequence). The CDR3 covers 14 residues.